Detailed here is one T cell receptor beta chain. This sample was included in a study of blood T cell repertoires in COVID-19. Study at large: Collection of acute and convalescent COVID-19 samples took place in the United States, Italy and Spain.

The V gene lost 8 bases and the J gene lost 0 bases, with 14 bases spanning the gap. This CDR3 region has 16 residues. Germline V lookup: CDR1 LNHDA, CDR2 SQIVND (reference sequence). Per the original methods: Reference gene primer amplification yielded estimated nucleated cell counts. TCRdb's copy holds only in-frame clones and misses some; the assay was immunoSEQ multiplex PCR. V, J and clone size were drawn from that table, and D and trimming were deduced from the DNA. The sample holds roughly 700,000 clones; about 87% are singletons and the top ten take about 0.24%. The rearrangement uses TRBV19 and TRBJ1-6; D remains unclear. The source material was peripheral blood. The receptor's source is a woman younger than 30 with acute or convalescent COVID-19. CDR3 amino acids: CASGRKPSSYNSPLHF. CDR3 nucleotides: TGTGCCAGTGGAAGAAAACCTAGCTCCTATAATTCACCCCTCCACTTT. The variable domain in full, completed from reference TRBV19 and TRBJ1-6, reads DGGITQSPKYLFRKEGQNVTLSCEQNLNHDAMYWYRQDPGQGLRLIYYSQIVNDFQKGDIAEGYSVSREKKESFPLTVTSAQKNPTAFYLCASGRKPSSYNSPLHFGNGTRLTVT.